This note documents a single T cell receptor beta chain sequence. Its cognate antigen has yet to be identified. From the germline J gene comes the end of the CDR3, since the read stops 3 residues before it. These data are taken from a study of T cells in women clearing cervical HPV infection listed by TCRdb under 2018. Background on the whole study: The cases were some 27 women with histologically confirmed HPV16-related CIN3 or worse, and 2 of these cases were invasive cancers. The controls were 25 women whose single incident HPV16 infection cleared within 12 months with no development of precancer or cancer. Case blood was taken at the visit when the lesion was first identified, whereas control blood was taken when infection was no longer detected. Among cases, blood sampling occurred a median of about 160 days after lesion detection, with an interquartile range of 90 to 200 days. Since only a few of the women had HLA typing available, the possibility that HLA type was acting as a confounder could not be ruled out. The exploratory proof-of-principle case-control study was nested within the Guanacaste HPV Natural History Study in Costa Rica and compared TCR repertoires across cervical HPV16 outcomes. Cases and controls were matched on year of sample collection and on age within five years. Cases had a median age of about 34 years compared with 37 to 40 for controls, and baseline characteristics showed no significant differences between the groups. In the parent cohort, some 10,000 women aged 18 or older were enrolled in Guanacaste, Costa Rica, during about 1992 to 1994 and were followed for seven years. Five blinded duplicates per group were added as quality controls, giving some 60 samples: 50 or so participants and around ten replicates. The paper as a whole reports these results and caveats: Random forest classifiers that combined richness and V gene abundances separated cases from controls with an estimated AUC of 0.8 to 0.9. Lower TRBV6-7 relative abundance was observed in cases than in controls (roughly 0.12% versus 0.15%; Bonferroni P = 0.0008). T-cell numbers per sample were unknown, so richness differences could reflect varying T-cell content rather than repertoire biology. CIN3+ cases had significantly higher TCR repertoire richness than controls across sequencing depths, but evenness did not differ between the groups. Whether associations preceded infection or resulted from infection could not be shown with the cross-sectional design, and effector/memory subsets and HPV-specific T cells were not isolated.

The immunoSEQ assay used multiplex PCR to amplify TCR beta CDR3 regions from an average of approximately 1,100 ng of genomic DNA per sample. The assay corrected primer bias using a complete synthetic TCR repertoire to establish an amplification baseline. The amplicons were sequenced using the Illumina platform. In the paper's pipeline: Sequence errors were corrected by clustering with frequency ratios and a modified nearest-neighbor algorithm, and the sequences were then analyzed in the immunoSEQ Analyzer using IMGT gene definitions. At each rarefaction depth, TCR richness and evenness were averaged across 20 rarefaction repeats, and samples with fewer sequences than that depth were excluded. Wilcoxon rank sum tests with FDR correction were used to compare V, D and J gene relative abundances between the groups. In the blinded duplicates, the intraclass correlation was 90% to 97% for TCR richness and averaged about 80% across over 65 gene segments. As stored in TCRdb, this immuneACCESS dataset retains in-frame rearrangements with V and J assigned. A fraction of the clones does not appear; measured against another copy, unresolved V genes explain less than half of the discrepancy, and the remainder lacks a known reason. V and J calls and clone size are those listed in that table; D and trimming were worked out from the DNA. The sample table gives about 24,000 clones. The ten largest account for 6% to 7% of the sample.

Every participant had a single incident cervical HPV16 infection, and women with prevalent HPV16 infections were excluded. Cervical HPV DNA was detected with MY09/MY11 PCR, and genotyping was done with dot-blot hybridization. Fifteen mL of heparinized blood were centrifuged, and the buffy coat was split into aliquots, frozen at -30 degrees C, and then kept at -80 degrees C. QIAGEN kits were used to extract genomic DNA from the buffy coat specimens. Based on the germline V gene, the CDR1 and CDR2 sequences are SGHDT and YYEEEE. The germline ends are 9 bases apart after V is trimmed by 2 bases and J by 1 base. There are 14 amino acids in the CDR3, from cysteine to phenylalanine inclusive. Sequencing covers 33 bases of the CDR3, shown here with the frame starting at base 1.

The sequencing sample was made of blood buffy coat. The clonotype comes from a woman between 18 and 75 years old with a cervical HPV16 infection that either progressed to CIN3+ or cleared (not recorded which). The rearranged chain carries TRBV5-6 and TRBJ2-5; the D gene identity is not certain. The DNA read from the CDR3 is TGTGCCAGCAGCTTTGGTAGATCCCAAGAGACC. It is translated as CASSFGRSQET. The CDR3 in full is CASSFGRSQETQYF.